What follows are 17 T cell receptor beta chains derived from one specimen sequenced in a study of blood T cell repertoires in COVID-19. Libraries were prepared by immunoSEQ multiplex PCR; TCRdb keeps only in-frame clonotypes and omits some of them. Of under 300,000 clones listed, roughly 89% were seen once; the top ten hold 3.5% to 5.5%. Sequences were obtained from peripheral blood. The receptors come from a woman in her thirties or forties who had recovered from COVID-19.

This clone came up a few times. The J gene is TRBJ1-1, the V gene TRBV12-3 or TRBV12-4; D uncertain. V was clipped by 6 bases and J by 1 base, with 9 bases between them. The CDR3 spans 13 residues. The CDR3 spells CASSKQTNTEAFF. The CDR3 DNA reads as TGTGCCAGCAGCAAACAAACGAACACTGAAGCTTTCTTT.

The chain couples TRBV5-6 to TRBJ2-3, with D tentatively TRBD2 (5 bases). The ends were cut back, 4 bases at V and 3 bases at J, with 6 bases in the middle. The CDR3 has 12 residues. CDR1 and CDR2 (germline): SGHDT, YYEEEE. CDR3 amino acids: CASSPGTDTQYF. The CDR3 DNA reads TGTGCCAGCAGCCCGGGGACAGATACGCAGTATTTT. Supplemented by reference TRBV5-6 and TRBJ2-3, the full variable domain reads DAGVTQSPTHLIKTRGQQVTLRCSPKSGHDTVSWYQQALGQGPQFIFQYYEEEERQRGNFPDRFSGHQFPNYSSELNVNALLLGDSALYLCASSPGTDTQYFGPGTRLTVL.

This clone was counted a few times. The chain recombines TRBV4-3 with TRBJ2-1, with D perhaps TRBD2 (6 bases). This CDR3 has 15 residues. Germline V gene lookup returns CDR1 LGHNA and CDR2 YSLEER. V was trimmed by 0 bases and J by 3 bases, leaving 9 bases between them. CDR3 sequence reads: CASSQDAGIYNEQFF. Here the CDR3 DNA reads TGCGCCAGCAGCCAAGATGCGGGGATCTACAATGAGCAGTTCTTC.

The chain has TRBV24-1 and TRBJ1-1; D possibly corresponds to TRBD1 (6 bases). V dropped 7 bases and J dropped 1 base, with 12 bases sitting between them. Germline V gene data show CDR1 as KGHDR and CDR2 as SFDVKD. This CDR3 has 14 amino acids. The CDR3 sequence is CATRSGTQNTEAFF. In DNA, the CDR3 is TGTGCCACCAGGTCCGGGACACAGAACACTGAAGCTTTCTTT.

With respect to this clone: One end of the junction does not line up with germline, which may come from a read error. The chain combines TRBV7-9 with TRBJ1-1; possible D gene TRBD1, 6 bases. The CDR3 is made up of 13 amino acids. Per germline, CDR1 SEHNR and CDR2 FQNEAQ (reference sequence). The CDR3 DNA reads as TGTGCCAGCAGCGGTTACGGGGGGCATGGCTTTGTTTTT. Protein product: CASSGYGGHGFVF.

V is TRBV5-1 and J is TRBJ2-3; 7 nucleotides match TRBD1. This CDR3 contains 14 residues. With V trimmed by 3 bases and J by 2 bases, 3 bases remained unmatched. Germline CDR1 is SGHRS and CDR2 is YFSETQ. This CDR3 reads CASSSGQLTDTQYF. In DNA, the CDR3 is TGCGCCAGCAGCTCGGGACAGCTCACAGATACGCAGTATTTT.

V is TRBV24-1 and J is TRBJ1-5, with D possibly matching TRBD1 (6 bases). CDR1 is KGHDR, CDR2 SFDVKD, per germline. Trimming removed 4 bases at V and 5 bases at J, with 14 bases between. The CDR3 is made up of 15 amino acids. The CDR3 DNA reads as TGTGCCACCAGTGAGTCTGGGACACCTCATCAGCCCCAGCATTTT. It encodes CATSESGTPHQPQHF.

This chain connects TRBV7-2 to TRBJ2-3; a possible D gene is TRBD1 (6 bases). The CDR3 loop spans 11 amino acids. CDR1 and CDR2 (germline): SGHTA, FQGNSA. The V gene lost 8 bases and the J gene lost 11 bases, with 14 bases spanning the gap. CDR3 sequence (DNA): TGTGCCAGCGAGAGGGGGTATGTGCAGTATTTT. This translates into CASERGYVQYF. The entire variable domain, with the rest obtained from reference TRBV7-2 and TRBJ2-3, is as follows: GAGVSQSPSNKVTEKGKDVELRCDPISGHTALYWYRQSLGQGLEFLIYFQGNSAPDKSGLPSDRFSAERTGGSVSTLTIQRTQQEDSAVYLCASERGYVQYFGPGTRLTVL.

This clone was counted once. The rearrangement uses TRBV24-1 and TRBJ1-5, with 7 bases lining up with TRBD1. Germline values: CDR1 KGHDR, CDR2 SFDVKD. The CDR3 loop spans 18 amino acids. J lost 7 bases, V lost 3 bases, and 17 bases had no gene match. DNA for the CDR3: TGTGCCACCAGTGATATCAGGGGGTTCTATGTGGAAAAACAGCCCCAGCATTTT. Its protein product is CATSDIRGFYVEKQPQHF.

J is TRBJ1-6 and V is TRBV19; TRBD1 agrees at 7 bases. Unmatched junction bases numbered 9, after V lost 6 bases and J lost 7 bases. Per the germline V gene, CDR1 is LNHDA and CDR2 is SQIVND (reference sequence). This CDR3 has 15 residues. The CDR3 coding sequence is TGTGCCAGTAGAAACCCGGGACAGTTAAATTCACCCCTCCACTTT. Residues: CASRNPGQLNSPLHF.

This rearrangement joins TRBV15 to TRBJ1-5, with no clear D. The V gene lost 2 bases and the J gene lost 4 bases, with 6 bases spanning the gap. This CDR3 spans 13 amino acids. Germline CDR1 LNHNV, CDR2 YYDKDF (reference sequence). The CDR3 DNA follows: TGTGCCACCAGCAGACAGGCGAATCAGCCCCAGCATTTT. It yields the protein CATSRQANQPQHF.

J is TRBJ2-1 and V is TRBV11-3; D possibly corresponds to TRBD2 (5 bases). V was trimmed by 1 base and J by 9 bases, leaving 16 bases between them. Looked up from germline, CDR1 is SGHNT and CDR2 is YENEEA. The CDR3 spans 15 residues. The CDR3 sequence: CASSLVRGRTGEQFF. CDR3 sequence (DNA): TGTGCCAGCAGCTTAGTTCGCGGACGGACTGGTGAGCAGTTCTTC.

The J gene is TRBJ1-2, the V gene TRBV4-2; maybe TRBD1 (5 bases). The CDR3 is 13 amino acids. Germline V gene data show CDR1 as LGHNA and CDR2 as YNFKEQ. The V end lost 5 bases, the J end lost 8 bases, and 15 bases lay between the germline ends. CDR3 DNA sequence: TGTGCCAGCAGCTGGGGCTCGACGGACGGCTACACCTTC. It translates to CASSWGSTDGYTF.

This chain joins TRBV19 and TRBJ1-4; the match to TRBD1 covers 10 bases. Germline lookup yields CDR1 LNHDA and CDR2 SQIVND (reference sequence). The CDR3 loop spans 16 amino acids. The ends lost 9 bases at V and 7 bases at J; junction bases unmatched: 14. CDR3 sequence (DNA): TGTGCCAGCCGGGACAGGGGAGGCACTATTGGTGAAAAACTGTTTTTT. Translated: CASRDRGGTIGEKLFF.

CDR3 amino acids: CASSFSGTGNEKLFF. CDR3 nucleotides: TGTGCCAGCAGCTTTTCGGGGACAGGGAATGAAAAACTGTTTTTT. V is TRBV7-2 and J is TRBJ1-4, with 9 bases lining up with TRBD1. The CDR3 totals 15 residues. After removal of 3 bases from V and 5 bases from J, the junction contained 4 bases not matched to a gene. Per germline, CDR1 SGHTA and CDR2 FQGNSA.

V is TRBV7-9 and J is TRBJ1-2; D is perhaps TRBD1 (5 bases). V lost 2 bases and J 3 bases, leaving 7 bases between the germline ends. The CDR3 covers 13 residues. CDR1 SEHNR and CDR2 FQNEAQ come from the germline V gene (reference sequence). CDR3 coding DNA: TGTGCCAGCAGCTTACAGACAGACTATGGCTACACCTTC. This gives the protein CASSLQTDYGYTF. The complete variable domain, with remaining parts taken from reference TRBV7-9 and TRBJ1-2, reads DTGVSQNPRHKITKRGQNVTFRCDPISEHNRLYWYRQTLGQGPEFLTYFQNEAQLEKSRLLSDRFSAERPKGSFSTLEIQRTEQGDSAMYLCASSLQTDYGYTFGSGTRLTVV.

This clone was picked up a small number of times. V usage is TRBV10-3 and J usage is TRBJ2-1; TRBD1 matches at 7 bases. V was clipped by 6 bases and J by 4 bases; unmatched bases: 9. The germline V gene encodes CDR1 ENHRY and CDR2 SYGVKD. CDR3 length: 15 amino acids. CDR3 coding DNA: TGTGCCATCAGATCCGGGACAGACGGATACAATGAGCAGTTCTTC. The encoded protein is CAIRSGTDGYNEQFF.